This T cell receptor beta chain appears in the sequencing data of a study of identical twins. V gave up 1 base and J gave up 4 bases, with 18 bases separating them. The CDR3 totals 17 residues. The V gene's germline CDR1 is SGHTA and CDR2 FQGTGA. Study conclusions and caveats: When twins shared out-of-frame alpha sequences, those sequences had excess low generation probability. Memory repertoires lacked the insertion deficit that abundant cord blood beta clonotypes showed. In zero-insertion analyses, partial confounding could arise from invariant MAIT and iNKT cells.

It was template switching that added a universal primer site, and there were unique molecular identifiers on the cDNA. MiXCR, applied by TCRdb to the 5' RACE reads, yields one record per CDR3 protein. The sample includes approximately 690,000 distinct CDR3 sequences, roughly 6% seen only once; the top ten take around 2%. With regard to this clonotype: Its antigen is unidentified.

Material: naive T cells sorted from blood. This chain uses TRBV7-3 with TRBJ2-3; D is tentatively TRBD1 or TRBD2 (6 bases each). The receptor was isolated from a man aged 18 to 29 in good health. The CDR3, as DNA: TGTGCCAGCAGCTTAATCGGGCCTACCCGGGGGCCAGATACGCAGTATTTT. It encodes CASSLIGPTRGPDTQYF. The full variable domain, its missing parts supplied by reference TRBV7-3 and TRBJ2-3, is GAGVSQTPSNKVTEKGKYVELRCDPISGHTALYWYRQSLGQGPEFLIYFQGTGAADDSGLPNDRFFAVRPEGSVSTLKIQRTERGDSAVYLCASSLIGPTRGPDTQYFGPGTRLTVL.